Detailed here is one T cell receptor beta chain. This CDR3 has 15 amino acids. The germline gives CDR1 MNHNY, CDR2 SVGAGI (reference sequence). The V segment lost 6 bases and the J segment 0 bases; nucleotides outside the gene matches: 6. This specimen comes from a study of cytomegalovirus exposure and HLA in healthy donors. The PCR had 60 Vbeta and 13 Jbeta primers. The method was immunoSEQ multiplex PCR; TCRdb's version includes in-frame clones alone and lacks a portion of them. The sample includes 120,000 or so clones, 60% to 80% of them seen just once. Source material: PBMCs. This receptor was identified in a man aged 50 to 59 in good health and CMV-seropositive. The chain joins TRBV6-6 to TRBJ2-7, with 9 nucleotides matching TRBD1. The CDR3 is CASRAGTGSSYEQYF. DNA of the CDR3: TGTGCCAGCAGGGCCGGGACAGGGAGCTCCTACGAGCAGTACTTC.